These 13 T cell receptor beta chains share one sample of origin, sequenced in a study of tumor-infiltrating lymphocytes in oesophageal squamous cell carcinoma. TCRdb ran MiXCR on the PCR reads and lists one entry per CDR3 protein. The sample holds 15,000 to 20,000 distinct CDR3 sequences, 35% to 45% seen once. The sample comprised normal esophageal tissue next to the tumor. The receptors were gathered from a female donor with esophageal squamous cell carcinoma.

This clonotype was found many times. A junction boundary mismatches the germline segment, possibly from a read error. This rearrangement joins TRBV2 to TRBJ2-5; tentatively, D is TRBD1 (5 bases). This CDR3 has 14 residues. CDR1 and CDR2 (germline): SNHLY, FYNNEI. The CDR3 protein is CASSPQGNNSPLHF. CDR3 sequence (DNA): TGTGCCAGCTCCCCCCAGGGCAATAATTCACCCCTCCACTTC. Full variable domain (rest looked up from reference TRBV2 and TRBJ2-5): EPEVTQTPSHQVTQMGQEVILRCVPISNHLYFYWYRQILGQKVEFLVSFYNNEISEKSEIFDDQFSVERPDGSNFTLKIRSTKLEDSAMYFCASSPQGNNSPLHFGPGTRLLVL.

For this clonotype: A junction boundary mismatches the germline segment, possibly from a read error. The chain carries TRBV20-1 and TRBJ1-2; maybe TRBD1 (5 bases). The CDR3 loop spans 13 amino acids. The germline V gene has CDR1 DFQATT and CDR2 SNEGSKA (reference sequence). CDR3 loop: CSATQQAINGYTF. For the CDR3, the DNA is TGCAGTGCTACTCAACAGGCCATCAATGGATACACCTTC.

The genes are TRBV20-1 and TRBJ2-3; D remains ambiguous. The DNA matches TRBJ2-1 better at its end, which makes the J call doubtful. This CDR3 has 12 amino acids. Germline CDR1 DFQATT, CDR2 SNEGSKA (reference sequence). The CDR3 region is CSAERLKNEQFF. The CDR3 DNA reads TGCAGTGCTGAAAGGTTAAAGAATGAGCAGTTCTTC.

This clonotype was seen at least ten times. V gene TRBV19 combines with J gene TRBJ1-5; a weak D match, TRBD1 (6 bases). Trimming removed 6 bases from V and 2 bases from J, with 8 bases in between. This CDR3 comprises 13 residues. Looked up from germline, CDR1 is LNHDA and CDR2 is SQIVND (reference sequence). CDR3 coding DNA: TGTGCCAGTAGGCGGGGGCGCAATCAGCCCCAGCATTTT. As protein: CASRRGRNQPQHF.

In its sample, this clonotype was seen many times. As DNA, the CDR3 is TGTGCCAGCAGCCAAGACGGACACTATGGCTACACCTTC. Its protein is CASSQDGHYGYTF. The genes are TRBV14 and TRBJ1-2; the D is unclear. Trimming removed 0 bases from V and 3 bases from J, with 5 bases in between. The CDR3 is 13 residues long. Germline CDR1 reads SGHDN; CDR2 reads FVKESK.

This sequence joins TRBV11-2 and TRBJ2-3; 14 nucleotides line up with TRBD2. CDR1 SGHAT and CDR2 FQNNGV come from the germline V gene. V shed 5 bases, J shed 8 bases, and the junction held 12 bases outside the gene matches. The length of the CDR3 is 17 residues. This CDR3 reads CASSQYGTSGGGGTQYF. Here the CDR3 DNA reads TGTGCCAGCAGCCAATATGGGACTAGCGGGGGCGGCGGTACGCAGTATTTT.

The chain employs TRBV9 and TRBJ2-7, with D possibly matching TRBD1 (6 bases). The better agreement between TRBJ2-1 and the DNA end casts doubt on the J call. Looked up from germline, CDR1 is SGDLS and CDR2 is YYNGEE. CDR3 length equals 15 residues. This chain's CDR3 is CASSVGGLRGNEQFF. The CDR3 nucleotides are TGTGCCAGCAGCGTAGGGGGGCTTCGGGGCAATGAGCAGTTCTTC.

Within the sample, this clonotype is medium-sized. The chain employs TRBV12-3 or TRBV12-4 and TRBJ2-1, with D unresolved. V was pared by 3 bases and J by 11 bases, with 11 bases between. This CDR3 has 12 amino acids. The CDR3 sequence is CASSFVGHQQFF. CDR3 coding DNA: TGTGCCAGCAGTTTTGTAGGCCATCAGCAGTTCTTC.

V gene TRBV12-3 or TRBV12-4 combines with J gene TRBJ1-1; the match to TRBD1 covers 9 bases. The DNA end lines up better with TRBJ2-3; the J call may be wrong. The CDR3 has 15 amino acids. For the CDR3, the DNA is TGTGCCAGCAGTACCGGGACAGGGAGTCCAGATACGCAGTATTTT. It encodes CASSTGTGSPDTQYF.

This clonotype counts as medium-sized. This chain links TRBV28 with TRBJ1-2; a possible D gene is TRBD1 (6 bases). The CDR3 covers 17 residues. CDR1 is MDHEN and CDR2 is SYDVKM in the germline V gene. Trimming stripped 4 bases from V and 0 bases from J, with 18 bases between. CDR3 loop: CASSSSGGGVTNYGYTF. The CDR3 DNA reads as TGTGCCAGCAGTTCGTCGGGAGGGGGGGTCACTAACTATGGCTACACCTTC.

J is TRBJ2-1 and V is TRBV7-8; D not certain. The DNA matches TRBJ2-5 better at its end, which makes the J call doubtful. The CDR3 consists of 14 residues. The germline CDR1 and CDR2 sequences are SGHVS and FQNEAQ. The CDR3 reads CASSLGWVRETQYF. The CDR3 nucleotides read TGTGCCAGCAGCTTAGGGTGGGTCAGGGAGACCCAGTACTTC.

This clonotype was counted once. The genes are TRBV7-6 and TRBJ2-4; a weak D match, TRBD2 (5 bases). Germline lookup yields CDR1 SGHVS and CDR2 FNYEAQ. The germline V and J ends were trimmed by 5 bases and 15 bases, with 20 bases remaining between them. The CDR3 runs 13 residues. The CDR3 sequence: CASSKRNPGELYF. CDR3 DNA: TGTGCCAGCAGCAAACGGAATCCCGGGGAGCTGTACTTC. Full variable domain (outside the CDR3, taken from reference TRBV7-6 and TRBJ2-4): GAGVSQSPRYKVTKRGQDVALRCDPISGHVSLYWYRQALGQGPEFLTYFNYEAQQDKSGLPNDRFSAERPEGSISTLTIQRTEQRDSAMYRCASSKRNPGELYFGAGTRLSVL.

The chain is built from TRBV18 and TRBJ1-1, with D tentatively TRBD1 (5 bases). This CDR3 is built from 15 residues. Per the germline V gene, CDR1 is KGHSH and CDR2 is LQKENI. With 0 bases removed from V and 7 bases from J, the gap between germline ends came to 15 bases. The CDR3 nucleotides read TGTGCCAGCTCACCACCGGGACCCACGGACGGTGAAGCTTTCTTT. Translated, it gives CASSPPGPTDGEAFF.